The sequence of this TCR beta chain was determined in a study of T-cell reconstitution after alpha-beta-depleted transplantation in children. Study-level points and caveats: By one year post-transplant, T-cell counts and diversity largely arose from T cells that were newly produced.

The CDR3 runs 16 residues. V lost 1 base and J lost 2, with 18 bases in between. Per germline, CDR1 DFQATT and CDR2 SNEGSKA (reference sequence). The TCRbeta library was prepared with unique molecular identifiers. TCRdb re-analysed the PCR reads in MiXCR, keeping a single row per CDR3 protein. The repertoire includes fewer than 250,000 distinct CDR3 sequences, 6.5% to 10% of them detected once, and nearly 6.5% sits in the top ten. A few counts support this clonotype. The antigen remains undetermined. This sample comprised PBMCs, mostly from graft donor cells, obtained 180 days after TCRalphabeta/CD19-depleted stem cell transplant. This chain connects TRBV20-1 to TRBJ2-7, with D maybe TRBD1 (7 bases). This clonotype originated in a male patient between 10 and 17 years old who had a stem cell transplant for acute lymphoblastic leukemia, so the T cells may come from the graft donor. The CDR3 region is CSARGFGGQKTYEQYF. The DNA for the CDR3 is TGCAGTGCTAGAGGGTTCGGGGGACAGAAAACCTACGAGCAGTACTTC.